This T cell receptor beta chain was retrieved from a study of blood T cell repertoires in COVID-19. Study context: PBMCs, B-cell-depleted T cells, or T cells provided the cDNA or gDNA that made up the material.

Germline values: CDR1 ENHRY, CDR2 SYGVKD. The CDR3 runs 14 residues. Trimming took off 1 base at V and 2 bases at J, with 8 bases between the two ends. This clone was observed a single time. Participants in the exposed group had met a COVID-19 case in the 2 weeks before joining the study. In the source study's methods: Amplification with reference gene primers provided the estimates of nucleated cell counts. Profiled with immunoSEQ multiplex PCR; TCRdb holds only in-frame clones, not every one. The DNA gave D and trimming, while V, J and clone size come from that table. Of nearly 250,000 clones detected, approximately 90% appear once; the ten largest clones hold about 0.95%.

This clonotype originated in a man aged 50 to 59 who had been exposed to COVID-19. Sample: PBMCs or T cells enriched from blood (not recorded which). The chain employs TRBV10-3 and TRBJ1-1, with no clear D. The CDR3: CAISEWEGNTEAFF. CDR3 nucleotide sequence: TGTGCCATCAGTGAGTGGGAGGGTAACACTGAAGCTTTCTTT.